Sequencing of this T cell receptor beta chain was carried out in a study of blood T cell repertoires in COVID-19. Study as a whole: COVID-19 samples from acute and convalescent phases originated in the United States, Italy and Spain. The cDNA or gDNA used as material had been derived from T cells, B-cell-depleted T cells, or PBMCs.

Per the authors' pipeline: Scientists estimated how many nucleated cells there were by amplifying reference gene primers. Method: immunoSEQ multiplex PCR; TCRdb's copy keeps in-frame clones and lacks some. The V and J calls and clone size were taken over from that table, and D and trimming were inferred from the DNA. The sample has 200,000 to 250,000 clones, around nine tenths seen once; the top ten hold 3% to 3.5%. The CDR3 contains 13 residues. V was pared by 5 bases and J by 4 bases, with 9 bases between. Looked up from germline, CDR1 is SGHNT and CDR2 is YENEEA. This chain joins TRBV11-3 and TRBJ2-1; D is uncertain. The TCR sequence derives from a man aged 18 to 29 with active or convalescent COVID-19. Sequenced input: peripheral blood. The CDR3, as DNA: TGTGCCAGCAGCAACAGAAATTACAATGAGCAGTTCTTC. As protein: CASSNRNYNEQFF.